The 15 T cell receptor beta chains in this list originate from one sample, sequenced in a study of siplizumab effects on memory and regulatory T cells. TCRdb keeps only in-frame clones here, not all; method: immunoSEQ multiplex PCR. Counted here are around 100,000 clones, 94% occurring once; the ten biggest clones make up 1% to 1.5%. Sequences were obtained from non-Treg CD4+ T cells sorted from blood. All receptors come from a human donor in good health.

The V gene is TRBV19, the J gene TRBJ2-1; maybe TRBD1 (6 bases). From germline, CDR1 is LNHDA and CDR2 SQIVND (reference sequence). V was cut by 4 bases and J by 3 bases, with 10 bases left in between. The CDR3 loop spans 14 amino acids. The CDR3 DNA follows: TGTGCCAGTAGTAGTCAGGGGAACTACAATGAGCAGTTCTTC. Amino acids: CASSSQGNYNEQFF. The whole variable domain, filled in from reference TRBV19 and TRBJ2-1, reads DGGITQSPKYLFRKEGQNVTLSCEQNLNHDAMYWYRQDPGQGLRLIYYSQIVNDFQKGDIAEGYSVSREKKESFPLTVTSAQKNPTAFYLCASSSQGNYNEQFFGPGTRLTVL.

The chain joins TRBV10-1 to TRBJ1-3; D may be TRBD1 (5 bases). CDR3 length: 17 residues. CDR1 and CDR2 from the germline V gene are WNHNN and SYGVQD (reference sequence). V was pared by 3 bases and J by 7 bases, with 22 bases between. The CDR3 bases are TGCGCCAGCAGTGATATTGGTACCGACAGAAGGTCGAACACCATATATTTT. This codes for CASSDIGTDRRSNTIYF.

The V gene is TRBV28, the J gene TRBJ2-5; D perhaps matches TRBD1 (6 bases). Per the germline V gene, CDR1 is MDHEN and CDR2 is SYDVKM. The V and J ends lost 6 bases and 9 bases respectively, with 17 bases between them. The CDR3 spans 13 residues. Here the CDR3 reads CASRDSGGRAQYF. Written as DNA, the CDR3 is TGTGCCAGCAGGGACAGTGGGGGACGTGCCCAGTACTTC.

This clone is a singleton in its sample. This chain joins TRBV5-1 and TRBJ2-3; D is ambiguous. V lost 2 bases, J lost 4 bases, and 8 bases lay in between. Germline V gene data show CDR1 as SGHRS and CDR2 as YFSETQ. The CDR3 is 13 amino acids. For the CDR3, the DNA is TGCGCCAGCAGCTTATATTTCGCAGATACGCAGTATTTT. It translates to CASSLYFADTQYF.

The chain has TRBV2 and TRBJ1-5; D unresolved. V lost 7 bases and J 0 bases, leaving 19 bases between the germline ends. CDR3 length: 17 amino acids. CDR1 is SNHLY, CDR2 FYNNEI, per germline. The CDR3 coding sequence is TGTGCCAGCACCCCATCAAGGAAGAACTTTAGCAATCAGCCCCAGCATTTT. Translation: CASTPSRKNFSNQPQHF.

This clone appeared once. This chain joins TRBV4-2 and TRBJ2-4; D call uncertain. Germline CDR1 is LGHNA and CDR2 is YNFKEQ. The CDR3 contains 14 residues. Trimming removed 1 base at V and 0 bases at J, with 4 bases between. CDR3 sequence reads: CASSQGTAKNIQYF. CDR3 sequence (DNA): TGTGCCAGCAGCCAAGGGACAGCCAAAAACATTCAGTACTTC.

This rearrangement joins TRBV5-8 to TRBJ1-2, with TRBD1 matching over 9 bases. This CDR3 has 15 residues. The germline gives CDR1 SGHTS, CDR2 YDEGEE. V lost 3 bases to trimming and J lost 4 bases; unmatched junction nucleotides: 7. This CDR3 reads CASSWTGVRIYGYTF. The CDR3 DNA is TGTGCCAGCAGCTGGACAGGGGTTAGGATCTATGGCTACACCTTC.

V is TRBV9 and J is TRBJ2-3; D uncertain. The CDR3 loop spans 14 amino acids. Germline loops: CDR1 SGDLS, CDR2 YYNGEE. With 4 bases removed from V and 2 bases from J, the gap between germline ends came to 11 bases. The CDR3 is CASSYGRITDTQYF. The CDR3 nucleotides read TGTGCCAGCAGCTATGGACGAATCACAGATACGCAGTATTTT. The entire variable domain, with the rest obtained from reference TRBV9 and TRBJ2-3, is as follows: DSGVTQTPKHLITATGQRVTLRCSPRSGDLSVYWYQQSLDQGLQFLIQYYNGEERAKGNILERFSAQQFPDLHSELNLSSLELGDSALYFCASSYGRITDTQYFGPGTRLTVL.

This chain uses TRBV5-6 with TRBJ1-1; weak D call: TRBD1 (5 bases). The CDR3 runs to 11 residues. CDR1 and CDR2 (germline): SGHDT, YYEEEE. Deletions cut 8 bases from V and 5 bases from J, with 10 bases between. The CDR3 nucleotides read TGTGCCAGTAAACGGGGGACTGAAGCTTTCTTT. Translating gives CASKRGTEAFF.

The rearrangement joins TRBV6-5 to TRBJ1-1; 9 bases fit TRBD1. This CDR3 is 16 amino acids long. Germline assignment: CDR1 MNHEY and CDR2 SVGAGI. V shed 2 bases, J shed 5 bases, and the junction held 9 bases outside the gene matches. CDR3 coding DNA: TGTGCCAGCAGTTACACCGGACAGGGGCCAAGGACTGAAGCTTTCTTT. It is translated as CASSYTGQGPRTEAFF.

J is TRBJ2-7 and V is TRBV5-1; perhaps TRBD2 as D (6 bases). Trimming stripped 0 bases from V and 1 base from J, with 17 bases between. This CDR3 region has 17 residues. Germline V lookup: CDR1 SGHRS, CDR2 YFSETQ. The CDR3, as DNA: TGCGCCAGCAGCTTGGACCGGGCGCGGGGTTTTTCCTACGAGCAGTACTTC. This encodes CASSLDRARGFSYEQYF.

Here the CDR3 reads CASSQVGIGSYEQYF. The DNA of the CDR3 is TGTGCCAGCAGCCAAGTAGGGATCGGTTCCTACGAGCAGTACTTC. The J gene is TRBJ2-7, the V gene TRBV14; D ambiguous. Trimming removed 1 base from V and 1 base from J, with 11 bases in between. Germline V gene sequence: CDR1 SGHDN, CDR2 FVKESK. The CDR3 is made up of 15 amino acids.

The chain is built from TRBV6-6 and TRBJ2-1, with a weak D call TRBD2 (6 bases). Trimming took 11 bases from V and 6 from J, leaving 14 bases between them. In germline, CDR1 is MNHNY, CDR2 SVGAGI (reference sequence). The CDR3 loop spans 12 amino acids. Here the CDR3 DNA reads TGTGCCGGAGGGTCCGAGACCAATGAGCAGTTCTTC. The encoded protein is CAGGSETNEQFF.

J is TRBJ2-3 and V is TRBV12-1; the table's TRBD2 call for D was not verified on the DNA. TRBV12-1 is a listed pseudogene. The CDR3 runs to 14 residues. The CDR3 reads CASSSLADTDTQYF. The CDR3 region has the DNA TGTGCCAGCAGCTCTCTAGCGGACACAGATACGCAGTATTTT.

V and J are TRBV9 and TRBJ2-5, with 9 bases that match TRBD1. V lost 1 base, J lost 2 bases, and 6 bases stayed unmatched. This CDR3 spans 16 amino acids. Germline lookup yields CDR1 SGDLS and CDR2 YYNGEE. The CDR3 region has the DNA TGTGCCAGCAGCGTAACCGGGACAGGGAATCAAGAGACCCAGTACTTC. Protein: CASSVTGTGNQETQYF.